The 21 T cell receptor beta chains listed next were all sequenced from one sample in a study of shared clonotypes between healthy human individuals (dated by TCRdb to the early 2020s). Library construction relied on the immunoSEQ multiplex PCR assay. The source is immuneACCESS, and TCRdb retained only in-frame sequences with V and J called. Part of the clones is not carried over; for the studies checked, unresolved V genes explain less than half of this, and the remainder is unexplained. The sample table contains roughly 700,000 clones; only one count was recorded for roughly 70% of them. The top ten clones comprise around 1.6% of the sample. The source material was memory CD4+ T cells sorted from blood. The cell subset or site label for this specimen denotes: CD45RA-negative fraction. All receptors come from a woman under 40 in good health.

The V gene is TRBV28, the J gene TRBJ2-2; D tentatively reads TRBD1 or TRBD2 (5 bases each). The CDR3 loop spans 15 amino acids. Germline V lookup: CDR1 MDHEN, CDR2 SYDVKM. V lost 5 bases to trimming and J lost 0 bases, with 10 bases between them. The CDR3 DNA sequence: TGTGCCAGCAGTCGGGGCGGACCGAACACCGGGGAGCTGTTTTTT. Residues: CASSRGGPNTGELFF.

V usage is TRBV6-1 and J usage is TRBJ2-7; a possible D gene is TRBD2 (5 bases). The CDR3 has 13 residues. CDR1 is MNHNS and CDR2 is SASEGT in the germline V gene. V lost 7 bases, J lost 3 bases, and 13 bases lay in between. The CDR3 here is CASTEAWGYEQYF. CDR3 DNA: TGTGCCAGCACGGAGGCTTGGGGCTACGAGCAGTACTTC.

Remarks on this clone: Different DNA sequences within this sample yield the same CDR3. CDR3 bases: TGCGCCAGCAGCCAGCCAGGGGTCTCCTACGAGCAGTACTTC. Translation: CASSQPGVSYEQYF. This chain connects TRBV4-1 to TRBJ2-7, with TRBD1 as a possible D gene (6 bases). Germline V gene lookup returns CDR1 MGHRA and CDR2 YSYEKL. Trimming pared 3 bases from V and 0 bases from J, leaving 9 bases between. The CDR3 is 14 amino acids.

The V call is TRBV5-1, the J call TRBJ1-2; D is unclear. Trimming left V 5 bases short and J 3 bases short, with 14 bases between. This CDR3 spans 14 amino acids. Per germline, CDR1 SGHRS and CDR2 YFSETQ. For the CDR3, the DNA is TGCGCCAGCAGTCAATCGCCCACGGACTATGGCTACACCTTC. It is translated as CASSQSPTDYGYTF.

CDR3 amino acids: CASSTAGGPRELFF. In DNA form, the CDR3 reads TGCGCCAGCAGCACAGCGGGAGGGCCAAGGGAGCTGTTTTTT. The V gene is TRBV5-1, the J gene TRBJ2-2; 10 bases map to TRBD2. The germline CDR1 and CDR2 sequences are SGHRS and YFSETQ. The trim removed 4 bases at V and 9 bases at J, leaving 6 bases unmatched. The CDR3 contains 14 residues.

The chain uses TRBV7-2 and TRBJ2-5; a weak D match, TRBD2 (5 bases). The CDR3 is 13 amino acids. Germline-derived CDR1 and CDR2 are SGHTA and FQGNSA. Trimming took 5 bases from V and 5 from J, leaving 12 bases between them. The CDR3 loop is CASSREQAETQYF. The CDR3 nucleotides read TGTGCCAGCAGCAGGGAGCAGGCCGAGACCCAGTACTTC.

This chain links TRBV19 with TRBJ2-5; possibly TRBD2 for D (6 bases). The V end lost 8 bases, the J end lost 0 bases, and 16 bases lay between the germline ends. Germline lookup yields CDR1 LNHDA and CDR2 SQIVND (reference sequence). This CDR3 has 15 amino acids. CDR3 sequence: CASQRRWGDQETQYF. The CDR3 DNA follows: TGTGCCAGTCAAAGGCGGTGGGGGGACCAAGAGACCCAGTACTTC.

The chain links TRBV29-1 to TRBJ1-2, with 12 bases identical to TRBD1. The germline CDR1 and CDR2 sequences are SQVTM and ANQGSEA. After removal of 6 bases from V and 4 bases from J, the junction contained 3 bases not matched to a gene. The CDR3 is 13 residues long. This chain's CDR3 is CSVGTGGSYGYTF. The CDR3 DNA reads TGCAGCGTAGGGACAGGGGGCAGCTATGGCTACACCTTC.

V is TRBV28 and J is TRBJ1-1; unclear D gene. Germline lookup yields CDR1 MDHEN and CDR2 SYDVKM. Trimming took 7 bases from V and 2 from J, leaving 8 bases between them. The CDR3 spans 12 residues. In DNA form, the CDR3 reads TGTGCCAGCACCCTGATTAACACTGAAGCTTTCTTT. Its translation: CASTLINTEAFF.

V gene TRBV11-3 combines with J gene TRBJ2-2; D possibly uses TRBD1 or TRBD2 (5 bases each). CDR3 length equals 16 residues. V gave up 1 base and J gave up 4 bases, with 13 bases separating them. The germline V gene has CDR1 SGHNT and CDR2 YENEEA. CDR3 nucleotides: TGTGCCAGCAGCTTAGGGGGCGCAGGGAGCACCGGGGAGCTGTTTTTT. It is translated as CASSLGGAGSTGELFF.

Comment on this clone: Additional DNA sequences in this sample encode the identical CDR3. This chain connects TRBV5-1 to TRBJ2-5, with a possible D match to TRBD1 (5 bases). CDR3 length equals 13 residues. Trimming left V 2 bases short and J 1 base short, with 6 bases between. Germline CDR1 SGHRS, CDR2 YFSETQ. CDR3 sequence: CASSLGVQETQYF. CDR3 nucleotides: TGCGCCAGCAGCTTAGGGGTCCAAGAGACCCAGTACTTC.

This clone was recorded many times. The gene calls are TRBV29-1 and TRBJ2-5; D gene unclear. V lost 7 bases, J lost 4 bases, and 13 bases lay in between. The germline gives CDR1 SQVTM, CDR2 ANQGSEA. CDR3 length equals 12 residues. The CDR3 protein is CSATTSRETQYF. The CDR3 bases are TGCAGCGCCACCACGTCTCGAGAGACCCAGTACTTC. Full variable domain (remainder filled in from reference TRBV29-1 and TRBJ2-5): SAVISQKPSRDICQRGTSLTIQCQVDSQVTMMFWYRQQPGQSLTLIATANQGSEATYESGFVIDKFPISRPNLTFSTLTVSNMSPEDSSIYLCSATTSRETQYFGPGTRLLVL.

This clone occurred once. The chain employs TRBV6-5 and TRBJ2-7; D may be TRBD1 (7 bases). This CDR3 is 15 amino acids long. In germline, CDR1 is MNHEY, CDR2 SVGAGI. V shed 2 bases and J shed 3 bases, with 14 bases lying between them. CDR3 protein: CASSYLAGGNYEQYF. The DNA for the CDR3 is TGTGCCAGCAGTTACCTGGCAGGGGGGAACTACGAGCAGTACTTC.

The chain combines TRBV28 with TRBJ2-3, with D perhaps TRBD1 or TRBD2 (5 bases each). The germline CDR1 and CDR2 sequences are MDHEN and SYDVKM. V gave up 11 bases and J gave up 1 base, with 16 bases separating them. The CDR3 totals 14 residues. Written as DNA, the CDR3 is TGTGCCGTACGAGAGGGGCCAGGCACAGATACGCAGTATTTT. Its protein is CAVREGPGTDTQYF.

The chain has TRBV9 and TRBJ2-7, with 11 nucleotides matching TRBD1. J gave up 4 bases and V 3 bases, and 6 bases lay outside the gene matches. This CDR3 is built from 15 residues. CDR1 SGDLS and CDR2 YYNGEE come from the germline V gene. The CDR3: CASSALGQGGYEQYF. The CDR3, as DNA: TGTGCCAGCAGCGCCCTGGGACAGGGGGGATACGAGCAGTACTTC.

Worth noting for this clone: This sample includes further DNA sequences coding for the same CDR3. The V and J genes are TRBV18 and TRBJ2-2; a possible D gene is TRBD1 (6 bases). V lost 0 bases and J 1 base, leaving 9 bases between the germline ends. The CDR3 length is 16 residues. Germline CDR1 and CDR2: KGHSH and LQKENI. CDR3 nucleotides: TGTGCCAGCTCACCACCGACAGGAGGGAACACCGGGGAGCTGTTTTTT. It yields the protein CASSPPTGGNTGELFF. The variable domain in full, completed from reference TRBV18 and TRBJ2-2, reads NAGVMQNPRHLVRRRGQEARLRCSPMKGHSHVYWYRQLPEEGLKFMVYLQKENIIDESGMPKERFSAEFPKEGPSILRIQQVVRGDSAAYFCASSPPTGGNTGELFFGEGSRLTVL.

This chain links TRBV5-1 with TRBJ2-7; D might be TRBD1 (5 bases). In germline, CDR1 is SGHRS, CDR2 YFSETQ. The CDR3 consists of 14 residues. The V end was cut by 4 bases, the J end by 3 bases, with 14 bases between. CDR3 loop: CASSVGQANYEQYF. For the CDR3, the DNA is TGCGCCAGCAGCGTAGGACAAGCCAACTACGAGCAGTACTTC.

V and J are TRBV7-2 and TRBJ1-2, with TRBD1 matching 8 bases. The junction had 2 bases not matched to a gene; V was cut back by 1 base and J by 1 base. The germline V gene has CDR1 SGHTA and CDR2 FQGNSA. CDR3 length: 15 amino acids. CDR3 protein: CASSLGQGLNYGYTF. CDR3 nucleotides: TGTGCCAGCAGCTTAGGACAGGGGCTTAACTATGGCTACACCTTC. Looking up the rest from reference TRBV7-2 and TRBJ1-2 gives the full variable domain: GAGVSQSPSNKVTEKGKDVELRCDPISGHTALYWYRQSLGQGLEFLIYFQGNSAPDKSGLPSDRFSAERTGGSVSTLTIQRTQQEDSAVYLCASSLGQGLNYGYTFGSGTRLTVV.

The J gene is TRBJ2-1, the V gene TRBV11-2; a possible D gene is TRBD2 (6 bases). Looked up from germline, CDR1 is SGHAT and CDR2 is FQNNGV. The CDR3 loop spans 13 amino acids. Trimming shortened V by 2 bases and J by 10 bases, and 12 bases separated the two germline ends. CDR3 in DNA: TGTGCCAGCAGCTTATCCCGGGAGACCGAGCAGTTCTTC. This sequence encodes CASSLSRETEQFF.

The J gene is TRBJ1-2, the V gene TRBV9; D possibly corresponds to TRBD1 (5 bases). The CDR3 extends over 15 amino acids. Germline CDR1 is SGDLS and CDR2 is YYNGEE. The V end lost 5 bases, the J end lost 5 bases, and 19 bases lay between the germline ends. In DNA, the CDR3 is TGTGCCAGCAGAGAAACCCCCCAGGGAAGTTATGGCTACACCTTC. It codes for CASRETPQGSYGYTF.

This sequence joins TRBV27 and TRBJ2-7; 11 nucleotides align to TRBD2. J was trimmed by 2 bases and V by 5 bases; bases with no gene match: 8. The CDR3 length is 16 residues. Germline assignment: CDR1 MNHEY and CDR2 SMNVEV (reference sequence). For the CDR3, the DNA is TGTGCCAGCAGTCCCAAACTAGCGGGAGTAACCTACGAGCAGTACTTC. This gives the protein CASSPKLAGVTYEQYF.